Listed below are T cell receptor beta chains from one sample, sequenced in a study of T cell repertoires in cytomegalovirus infection. No antigen is known for these receptors. In TCRdb, the reads were re-called with MiXCR into one record per CDR3 protein. The data contain some 940,000 distinct CDR3 sequences, approximately 31% of them singletons. This sample comprised cultured CD8+ T cells from PBMCs, obtained from culture after CMV antigen stimulation. The receptors shown here come from a human donor in good health (CMV status not recorded). Some clones in this sample may be carry-over from other donors' samples. The CDR3 runs from the conserved cysteine through the conserved F or W. The D gene is left open where the match is weak. Part of the rows lack a size; the others show once, few, many or a class for expanded clones.

v_call	clone_size	d_call	j_call	cdr3_aa	cdr3_nt
TRBV19	.	.	TRBJ2-1	CASSSSSTASSYNEQFF	TGTGCCAGTAGTTCCTCCTCGACCGCAAGCTCCTACAATGAGCAGTTCTTC
TRBV15	.	TRBD2	TRBJ2-4	CATSSSGGDSKNIQYF	TGTGCCACCAGCAGTAGCGGGGGGGATTCCAAAAACATTCAGTACTTC
TRBV6-5	.	TRBD1	TRBJ1-5	CVSRPGQGDNQPQHF	TGTGTCAGCAGACCGGGACAGGGGGACAATCAGCCCCAGCATTTT
TRBV19	.	TRBD1	TRBJ2-3	CASSRLPGLGTGNYTDTQYF	TGTGCCAGTAGTAGACTTCCAGGGTTGGGGACAGGAAACTACACAGATACGCAGTATTTT
TRBV5-6	.	.	TRBJ2-1	CASSLAEGASSYNEQFF	TGTGCCAGCAGCTTGGCCGAAGGGGCCAGCTCCTACAATGAGCAGTTCTTC
TRBV19	.	.	TRBJ2-5	CASTGGLQETQYF	TGTGCCAGTACCGGGGGGCTCCAAGAGACCCAGTACTTC
TRBV5-1	once	.	TRBJ2-1	CASSLDLGVNEQFF	TGCGCCAGCAGCTTGGATTTGGGAGTCAATGAGCAGTTCTTC
TRBV15	.	.	TRBJ1-5	CATSRDEGNNQPQHF	TGTGCCACCAGCAGAGATGAGGGTAACAATCAGCCCCAGCATTTT
TRBV4-1	.	TRBD1	TRBJ1-1	CASSHIPGQPNTEAFF	TGCGCCAGCAGTCACATTCCGGGACAGCCGAACACTGAAGCTTTCTTT
TRBV29-1	.	.	TRBJ1-5	CSVSSGTGSWDNQPQHF	TGCAGCGTCAGCTCCGGGACGGGTTCGTGGGACAATCAGCCCCAGCATTTT